The source of this T cell receptor beta chain is a study of blood T cell repertoires in COVID-19 (dated by TCRdb to the early 2020s). Looking at the study overall: Collaborator samples came from the United States, Italy and Spain and covered acute and convalescent phases of COVID-19. Where available, HLA class I and class II types were obtained from metadata supplied by the sample provider rather than from assay-based typing. The material from the prospective study consisted of cDNA or gDNA derived from T cells, B-cell-depleted T cells, or PBMCs. The dataset comprised deeply sampled blood TCRbeta repertoires from subjects exposed to, actively infected with, or recovered from COVID-19. Samples came from the ongoing ImmuneRACE study (first 160 participants) plus 1,254 subjects from 6 global collaborators. A freely available public database, intended as a resource for researchers studying the immune response to SARS-CoV-2, is where the repertoires were released. The sample metadata nearly always contained a de-identified subject ID, COVID-19 status, age in years and sex.

The immunoSEQ Assay, a bias-controlled multiplex PCR, was used to amplify TCRbeta CDR3 regions from genomic DNA. The study's own analysis went as follows. Nucleated cell counts per sample were estimated from amplification of reference gene primers within the assay. To quantify the absolute abundance of each unique TCRbeta CDR3 rearrangement, sequence reads were collapsed and filtered. Productive Simpson clonality was computed per sample as the square root of Simpson's diversity index over productive rearrangements. TCRdb retrieved this table from immuneACCESS and kept in-frame rearrangements only. Not all clones are present; in checked studies, unresolved V genes account for under half, and no reason is known for the remainder. That table gives V, J and clone size, and the DNA gave D and trimming. Across this sample there are 70,000 to 90,000 clones, with about 82% seen only once. The ten largest clones capture around 7.3% of the sample.

The CDR3 measures 18 amino acids from cysteine to phenylalanine. Only the CDR3 portion is preserved as DNA: 54 bases, with reading frame beginning at the first base. CDR1 and CDR2 are read off the germline V gene (reference sequence) as SGHNT and YYREEE. The germline V and J ends show losses of 4 bases and 0 bases respectively, and no gene match explains 10 bases of the junction. Concerning this clone itself: Its antigen is still unknown. Nothing much larger sits one base from this clone, and base qualities are not available.

Broader findings and caveats from the paper: The quantity of clinical and demographic metadata differed by source and by participant and was supplied without curation.

Whole blood was collected in K2EDTA tubes by collaborating institutions according to the institutions' own protocols. Collaborator samples were shipped for TCRbeta analysis as frozen whole blood, isolated PBMCs, or DNA extracted from either sample type. The sequenced material came from peripheral blood. The sequence was collected from a man over 45 with active COVID-19. The chain uses TRBV5-4 and TRBJ2-3, with 11 central nucleotides matching TRBD2. Here is the DNA: TGTGCCAGCAGCCCAACACTAGCGGGGGCAGGCAGCACAGATACGCAGTATTTT. This is translated as CASSPTLAGAGSTDTQYF. With all but the CDR3 taken from the reference TRBV5-4 and TRBJ2-3 genes, the full variable domain is: ETGVTQSPTHLIKTRGQQVTLRCSSQSGHNTVSWYQQALGQGPQFIFQYYREEENGRGNFPPRFSGLQFPNYSSELNVNALELDDSALYLCASSPTLAGAGSTDTQYFGPGTRLTVL.